This T cell receptor beta chain was documented in a study of T cell responses to AZD1222 COVID-19 vaccine. Between the trimmed V and J ends, which lost 4 bases and 2 bases, there was a span of 13 bases. Germline loops: CDR1 SGDLS, CDR2 YYNGEE. The CDR3 covers 14 residues. Measured with immunoSEQ multiplex PCR; TCRdb has only the in-frame clones, and not every one. The sample lists more than 100,000 clones; 75% to 95% were seen once. This clonotype was obtained from an adult in good health. The source material was peripheral blood, sampled on day 0 of AZD1222 vaccination. This chain joins TRBV9 and TRBJ2-7; D unresolved. CDR3 protein: CASSPQDGPYEQYF. The CDR3 DNA is TGTGCCAGCAGCCCTCAGGACGGACCCTACGAGCAGTACTTC.